This T cell receptor beta chain derives from a study of identical twins (dated by TCRdb to the mid-2010s). For the wider study: To test whether fetal clonotypes persist, this study deep-sequenced TCR alpha and beta repertoires from monozygotic twins, from unrelated adults of various ages, and from cord blood. To rule out contamination, replicate twin experiments were performed at different times with different library preparation protocols. Overall study results and their limits: Compared with coincidental sharing between unrelated individuals, an excess of low generation-probability sequences was observed among out-of-frame TCR alpha sequences shared between twins. In monozygotic twins, out-of-frame TCR alpha sharing was systematically underestimated by recombination models, although the models agreed with sharing between unrelated individuals. A weaker excess of twin sharing was found in beta out-of-frame sequences because the signal-to-noise ratio was lowered by fewer shared sequences. Zero-insertion analyses could be partly confounded by invariant T cells such as MAIT and iNKT, though diverse VJ usage argued against such confounding for most clonotypes. Fewer insertions were carried by abundant cord blood beta clonotypes; a weaker similar trend was observed in young adult naive repertoires, while no such trend was observed in memory repertoires. Conclusions relied on cross-sectional statistical analysis, since the same donors could not be followed over many years.

CDR1 and CDR2 were assigned from the germline V gene as SQVTM and ANQGSEA. Its CDR3 holds 12 amino acids, cysteine through phenylalanine. Just CDR3 DNA is preserved here, 36 bases in frame from base 1. Cut back by 4 bases and 5 bases, the V and J ends lie 11 bases apart. Library preparation employed 5' RACE. TCRdb lists the instrument as Illumina HiSeq 2000. Template switching introduced a universal primer binding site; the final cDNA contained a unique molecular identifier, enabling accurate counting of TCR cDNA molecules. First-strand cDNA for TCR alpha and beta chains was synthesized from specific primers in the conserved constant-segment region. To control for contamination, every cDNA library carried two barcodes: a SMART-Mk sample barcode plus Illumina barcodes. TruSeq adapter sequences, together with Illumina sample barcodes, were added in two successive PCR steps. Sequencing of the TCR alpha and beta cDNA libraries was done on the Illumina HiSeq platform using custom primers. The authors' analysis ran thus. Unique molecular identifiers were extracted from raw reads with MiGEC, and CDR3 positions were determined with MiXCR. For each individual, recombination models were inferred using an EM algorithm with the repgenHMM and IGoR tools. Shared clonotype analysis was performed with the tcR package in R, normalizing sharing by the product of cloneset sizes. To study raw recombination without the effects of thymic and clonal selection, out-of-frame nonproductive sequences were analyzed. TCRdb reprocessed the public reads (quality trimming at Q25 with fastp, clone calling with MiXCR) and kept in-frame beta chains. Each entry is one CDR3 protein sequence, shown with its most common DNA and genes. The authors' filters were not applied to this entry. The sample data list a few hundred thousand distinct CDR3 sequences, and less than 25% of these were observed just once. 2.9% of the sample goes to the ten largest clones.

Only healthy Caucasian donors were included. Three pairs of female monozygotic twins, all aged roughly 18 to 29 years, made up the twin cohort. CD4+ and CD8+ T cell populations were isolated with positive isolation kits from Invitrogen. In regard to this clonotype: Its antigen is not yet known. No clone much larger than this one lies a single base away; base qualities are absent.

Another study also made use of these data, one on T cells expressing NK-cell markers. That second publication adds: Fewer than ten donors provided sorted CD3+CD56+NKG2C+, CD3+CD56+NKG2C- and CD3+CD56-NKG2C+ T-cell subsets, whose TCR beta-chain repertoires were profiled. Of the eight sequenced donors, seven were found to be HCMV-seropositive and one was found to be HCMV-seronegative. To restrict sorting to alphabetaTCR-expressing T cells, an anti-gammadeltaTCR antibody was added in several experiments. In more than five donors, the dominant CD3+CD56+NKG2C+ clonotypes were found to rank among the top 10 CD8+ clonotypes and to make up roughly 1.0-7.5% of CD8+ T cells. Those dominant clonotypes were again the most abundant among CD3+CD56-NKG2C+ cells in a few donors, at about 25-65%. Whether the expanded NKG2C-expressing T cell clones were specific for HCMV antigens was left unclear. The study sequenced eight donors, all healthy volunteers chosen at random: three men and five women. HCMV serostatus was determined by detecting HCMV-specific IgG in serum with a commercial ELISA kit. MIGEC was used to demultiplex reads and group the reads by UMI, and MiTCR was used to assemble and quantify clonotypes. To remove erroneous sequences, TCR cDNA sequences were retained only when supported by two or more reads. The tcR package was used for downstream repertoire analysis, and clonotypes were matched across fractions by CDR3 nucleotide sequence plus V segment. VDJmatch was used to annotate antigen specificity against VDJdb, with one amino acid substitution in CDR3 permitted.

This sequence uses TRBV29-1 and TRBJ2-5, with no confident D gene call. Sequenced: CD4+ T cells sorted from blood. This clonotype was obtained from a woman younger than 35 in good health. The DNA reads as follows: TGCAGCGTTGGCCTGACTGGGGAGACCCAGTACTTC. It translates as CSVGLTGETQYF.